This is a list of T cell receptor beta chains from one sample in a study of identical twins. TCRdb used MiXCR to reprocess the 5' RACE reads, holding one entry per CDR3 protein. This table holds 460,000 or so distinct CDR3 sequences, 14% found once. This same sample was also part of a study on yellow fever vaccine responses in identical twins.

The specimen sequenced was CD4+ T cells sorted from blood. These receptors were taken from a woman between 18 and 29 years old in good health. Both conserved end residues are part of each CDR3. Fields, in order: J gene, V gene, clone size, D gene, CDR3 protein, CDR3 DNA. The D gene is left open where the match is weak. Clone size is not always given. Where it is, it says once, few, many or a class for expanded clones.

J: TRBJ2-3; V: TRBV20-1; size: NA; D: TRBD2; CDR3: CSARSGLAGGKGTDTQYF; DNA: TGCAGTGCTAGATCAGGACTAGCGGGGGGGAAGGGGACAGATACGCAGTATTTT
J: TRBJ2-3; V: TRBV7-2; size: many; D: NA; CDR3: CASSVPGDTQYF; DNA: TGTGCCAGCAGCGTGCCAGGGGATACGCAGTATTTT
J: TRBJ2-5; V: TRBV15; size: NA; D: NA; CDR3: CATSKEGGSQETQYF; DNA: TGTGCCACCAGCAAAGAAGGGGGGAGTCAAGAGACCCAGTACTTC
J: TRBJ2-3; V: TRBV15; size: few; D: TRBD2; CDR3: CATGVAGSTDTQYF; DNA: TGTGCCACCGGGGTAGCGGGCTCCACAGATACGCAGTATTTT
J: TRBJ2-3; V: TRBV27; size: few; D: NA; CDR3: CASSTLGGTSTDTQYF; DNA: TGTGCCAGCAGTACCTTAGGCGGGACTAGCACAGATACGCAGTATTTT
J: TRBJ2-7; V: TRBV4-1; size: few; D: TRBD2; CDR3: CASSSGGGRRSYEQYF; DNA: TGCGCCAGCAGCTCCGGGGGGGGGAGAAGATCCTACGAGCAGTACTTC
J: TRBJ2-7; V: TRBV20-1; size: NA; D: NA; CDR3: CSATRDRPYEQYF; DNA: TGCAGTGCAACCCGGGACCGCCCCTACGAGCAGTACTTC
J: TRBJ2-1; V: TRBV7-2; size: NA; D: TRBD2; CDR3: CASSRDGAGVNEQFF; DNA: TGTGCCAGCAGCCGGGATGGGGCGGGAGTAAATGAGCAGTTCTTC
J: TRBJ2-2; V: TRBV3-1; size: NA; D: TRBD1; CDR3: CASSFSGTANTGELFF; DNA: TGTGCCAGCAGCTTTTCCGGGACAGCGAACACCGGGGAGCTGTTTTTT
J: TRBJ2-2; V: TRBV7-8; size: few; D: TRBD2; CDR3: CASSPIRISGGARRGGELFF; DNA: TGTGCCAGCAGCCCCATACGTATCAGCGGGGGAGCCCGGCGTGGCGGGGAGCTGTTTTTT
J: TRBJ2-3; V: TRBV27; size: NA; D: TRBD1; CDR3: CASSSRTGTQYF; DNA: TGTGCCAGCAGTTCCAGGACAGGGACCCAGTATTTT
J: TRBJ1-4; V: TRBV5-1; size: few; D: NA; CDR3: CASSLAGATNEKLFF; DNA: TGCGCCAGCAGCTTGGCAGGGGCAACTAATGAAAAACTGTTTTTT
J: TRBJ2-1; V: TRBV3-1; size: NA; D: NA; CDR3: CASSHLNRAGYNEQFF; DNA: TGTGCCAGCAGCCACTTAAACCGGGCGGGGTACAATGAGCAGTTCTTC
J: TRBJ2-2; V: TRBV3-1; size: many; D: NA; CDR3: CASRGSAGTGELFF; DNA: TGTGCCAGCAGAGGGTCCGCTGGAACCGGGGAGCTGTTTTTT
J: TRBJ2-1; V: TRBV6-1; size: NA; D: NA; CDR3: CASSEASSEQFF; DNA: TGTGCCAGCAGTGAAGCGAGCAGTGAGCAGTTCTTC
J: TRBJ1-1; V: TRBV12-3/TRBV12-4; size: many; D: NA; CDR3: CASTSLGGGTEAFF; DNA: TGTGCCAGCACTTCCCTCGGGGGAGGCACTGAAGCTTTCTTT
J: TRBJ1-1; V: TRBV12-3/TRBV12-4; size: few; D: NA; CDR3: CASSLGGKGNTEAFF; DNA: TGTGCCAGCTCCTTAGGGGGGAAGGGGAACACTGAAGCTTTCTTT
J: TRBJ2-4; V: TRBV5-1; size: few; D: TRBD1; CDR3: CASSRTGEDIQYF; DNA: TGCGCCAGCAGCCGGACAGGCGAGGACATTCAGTACTTC
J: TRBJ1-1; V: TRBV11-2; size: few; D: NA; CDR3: CASSLGPGAFF; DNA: TGTGCCAGCAGCTTAGGACCGGGGGCTTTCTTT
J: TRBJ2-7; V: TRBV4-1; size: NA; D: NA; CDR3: CASSQSYVFEQYF; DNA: TGCGCCAGCAGCCAATCATACGTCTTCGAGCAGTACTTC
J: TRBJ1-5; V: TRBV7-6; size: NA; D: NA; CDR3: CASSLAPGLTAQHF; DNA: TGTGCCAGCAGCTTAGCCCCCGGGCTGACAGCCCAGCATTTT
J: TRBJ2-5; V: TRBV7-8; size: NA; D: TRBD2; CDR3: CASSPRRGAQETQYF; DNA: TGTGCCAGCAGCCCTCGGCGGGGGGCACAAGAGACCCAGTACTTC
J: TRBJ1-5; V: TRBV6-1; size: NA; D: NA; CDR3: CACGDGSNQPQHF; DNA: TGTGCCTGCGGGGACGGGTCGAATCAGCCCCAGCATTTT
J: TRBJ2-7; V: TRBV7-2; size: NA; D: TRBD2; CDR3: CASSLLERESYEQYF; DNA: TGTGCCAGCAGCTTATTGGAGCGGGAGAGTTACGAGCAGTACTTC
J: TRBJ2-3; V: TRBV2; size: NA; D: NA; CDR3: CASSAGGLTDTQYF; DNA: TGTGCCAGCAGTGCGGGGGGCCTCACAGATACGCAGTATTTT
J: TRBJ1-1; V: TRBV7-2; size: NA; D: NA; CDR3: CASSLDIKGQAFF; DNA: TGTGCCAGCAGCTTAGACATCAAGGGGCAAGCTTTCTTT
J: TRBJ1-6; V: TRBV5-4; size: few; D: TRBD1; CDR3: CASSSTDRNNSPLHF; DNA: TGTGCCAGCAGCTCAACGGACAGGAATAATTCACCCCTCCACTTT
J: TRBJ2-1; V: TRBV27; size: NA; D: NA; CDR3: CASSTVAAGNEQFF; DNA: TGTGCCAGCAGTACTGTGGCAGCTGGGAATGAGCAGTTCTTC
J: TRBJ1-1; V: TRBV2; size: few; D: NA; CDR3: CASSERWGTEAFF; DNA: TGTGCCAGCAGTGAGCGTTGGGGCACTGAAGCTTTCTTT
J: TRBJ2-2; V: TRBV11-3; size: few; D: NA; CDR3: CASSFGGRESGELFF; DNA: TGTGCCAGCAGCTTTGGGGGAAGGGAGTCCGGGGAGCTGTTTTTT
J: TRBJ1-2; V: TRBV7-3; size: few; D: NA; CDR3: CASSLRFDSPYTF; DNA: TGTGCCAGCAGCTTAAGATTCGACAGCCCCTACACCTTC
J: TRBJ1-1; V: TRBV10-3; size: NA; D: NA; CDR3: CAISESGRGETEAFF; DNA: TGTGCCATCAGTGAGTCAGGCAGGGGAGAAACTGAAGCTTTCTTT
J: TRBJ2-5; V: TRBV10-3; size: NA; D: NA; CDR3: CAISGSMGETQYF; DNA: TGTGCCATCAGTGGGTCAATGGGGGAGACCCAGTACTTC
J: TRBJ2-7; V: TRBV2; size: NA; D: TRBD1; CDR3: CASIHHRDRAGEQYF; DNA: TGTGCCAGCATTCACCACCGGGACAGGGCTGGCGAGCAGTACTTC